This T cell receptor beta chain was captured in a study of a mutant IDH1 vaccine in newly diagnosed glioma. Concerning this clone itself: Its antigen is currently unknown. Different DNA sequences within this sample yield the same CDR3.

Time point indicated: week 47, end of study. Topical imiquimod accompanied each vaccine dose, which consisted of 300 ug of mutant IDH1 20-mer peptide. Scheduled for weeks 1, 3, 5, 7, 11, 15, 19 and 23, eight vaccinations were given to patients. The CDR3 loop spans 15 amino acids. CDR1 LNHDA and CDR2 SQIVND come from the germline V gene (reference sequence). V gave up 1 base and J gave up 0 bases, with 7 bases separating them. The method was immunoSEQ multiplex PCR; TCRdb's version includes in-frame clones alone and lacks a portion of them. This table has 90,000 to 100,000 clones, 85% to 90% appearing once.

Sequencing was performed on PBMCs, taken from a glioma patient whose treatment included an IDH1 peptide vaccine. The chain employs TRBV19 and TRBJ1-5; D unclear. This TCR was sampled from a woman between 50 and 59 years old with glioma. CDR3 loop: CASSIGRVSNQPQHF. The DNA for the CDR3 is TGTGCCAGTAGTATAGGGAGGGTTAGCAATCAGCCCCAGCATTTT. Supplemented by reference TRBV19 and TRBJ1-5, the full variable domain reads DGGITQSPKYLFRKEGQNVTLSCEQNLNHDAMYWYRQDPGQGLRLIYYSQIVNDFQKGDIAEGYSVSREKKESFPLTVTSAQKNPTAFYLCASSIGRVSNQPQHFGDGTRLSIL.